The 7 T cell receptor beta chains reported below all come from one sample, sequenced in a study of blood T cells in healthy people across ages. With a J-beta primer mix and a sample-barcoded 5' primer, a second PCR ran about 6 to 11 cycles. One entry per CDR3 protein, called by TCRdb with MiXCR from the 5' RACE reads. The data show over 1.5 million distinct CDR3 sequences, approximately 50% seen once. The sample consisted of blood. These receptors were obtained from a woman between 40 and 55 years old in good health.

The sample holds a few counts of this clonotype. The chain recombines TRBV12-3 or TRBV12-4 with TRBJ1-2; TRBD1 might be the D (6 bases). This CDR3 has 14 amino acids. V was cut by 5 bases and J by 8 bases, with 18 bases left in between. In DNA form, the CDR3 reads TGTGCCAGCAGTCTAGGCAGGGGCGATCGGGGCTACACCTTC. It is translated as CASSLGRGDRGYTF.

The V gene is TRBV11-2, the J gene TRBJ2-7; TRBD1 or TRBD2 may be the D gene (6 bases each). V lost 6 bases and J 3 bases, leaving 21 bases between the germline ends. This CDR3 has 16 amino acids. Germline V gene lookup returns CDR1 SGHAT and CDR2 FQNNGV. As DNA, the CDR3 is TGTGCCAGCAGTGGGGTACGAGGGGGAGGAAACTACGAGCAGTACTTC. It is translated as CASSGVRGGGNYEQYF.

Of note for this clonotype: One end of the junction fails to match germline, which may point to a read error. V gene TRBV7-6 combines with J gene TRBJ2-1, with 10 bases fitting TRBD2. The CDR3 length is 15 residues. From germline, CDR1 is SGHVS and CDR2 FNYEAQ. The CDR3 here is CASSSSGGPYHEQFF. The CDR3 DNA reads TGTGCCAGCAGCTCTAGCGGGGGTCCCTACCATGAGCAGTTCTTC.

This clonotype was seen once. The chain links TRBV20-1 to TRBJ2-1; no firm D call. Germline V gene sequence: CDR1 DFQATT, CDR2 SNEGSKA (reference sequence). The V gene lost 6 bases and the J gene lost 10 bases, with 7 bases spanning the gap. This CDR3 is 9 amino acids long. CDR3 in DNA: TGCAGTGCATTGGGGGAGCAGTTCTTC. Translated, it gives CSALGEQFF.

On this clonotype itself: A read error may produce the germline difference seen at one junction end. The rearrangement uses TRBV14 and TRBJ2-1, with 8 bases identical to TRBD2. This CDR3 region has 14 residues. Germline V lookup: CDR1 SGHDN, CDR2 FVKESK. The CDR3 spells CTSSHHGTSNEQFF. CDR3 nucleotides: TGTACCAGCAGCCATCACGGGACTAGCAATGAGCAGTTCTTC.

This clonotype was counted only a few times. The chain recombines TRBV2 with TRBJ2-7; D not certain. Deletions cut 0 bases from V and 9 bases from J, with 12 bases between. Looked up from germline, CDR1 is SNHLY and CDR2 is FYNNEI. This CDR3 spans 13 amino acids. The CDR3 here is CASSEASRTGQYF. In DNA form, the CDR3 reads TGTGCCAGCAGTGAAGCATCTCGAACGGGGCAGTACTTC.

This clonotype was seen a few times. The V call is TRBV20-1, the J call TRBJ2-5; TRBD1 aligns across 10 bases. The V gene's germline CDR1 is DFQATT and CDR2 SNEGSKA (reference sequence). CDR3 length: 11 amino acids. CDR3 nucleotides: TGCAGCATGGACAGGGGGGAGACCCAGTACTTC. Encoded protein: CSMDRGETQYF.